The 7 T cell receptor beta chains below come from one sample, sequenced in a study of CD8+CD57+ T cells in acquired aplastic anemia. The patients chosen for sequencing had shown expansion of CD8+CD57+ cells (detected by flow cytometry). CDR3 and TCR beta VDJ profiling relied on a genomic DNA template. MiXCR, applied by TCRdb to the reads, yields one record per CDR3 protein. The data hold around 130,000 distinct CDR3 sequences, with 50% to 60% observed a single time. The sample taken for sequencing was sorted CD4+, CD8+, or CD8+CD57+ T cells (not recorded which) from PBMCs. The receptors here all came from a human donor with aplastic anemia.

Remarks on this clonotype: Mismatch with germline at one junction end may stem from a read error. V is TRBV25-1 and J is TRBJ1-1, with no clear D. Germline V gives CDR1 MGHDK, CDR2 SYGVNS. The CDR3 consists of 14 residues. Here the CDR3 reads CASSEPTGFTEASF. The CDR3 nucleotides are TGTGCCAGCAGTGAACCAACTGGATTTACTGAAGCTTCCTTT.

The gene calls are TRBV10-3 and TRBJ1-4; D remains unclear. Germline values: CDR1 ENHRY, CDR2 SYGVKD. Trimming cost V 5 bases and J 9 bases, with 4 bases left between them. The CDR3 contains 10 residues. CDR3 coding DNA: TGTGCCATCAGTCAGAAAAAACTGTTTTTT. Amino acid sequence: CAISQKKLFF.

In its sample, this clonotype was seen once. This chain connects TRBV19 to TRBJ1-1; D remains ambiguous. This CDR3 region has 15 residues. The ends were cut back, 6 bases at V and 0 bases at J, with 14 bases in the middle. Germline assignment: CDR1 LNHDA and CDR2 SQIVND (reference sequence). The CDR3 protein is CASSGLETLNTEAFF. In DNA form, the CDR3 reads TGTGCCAGTAGCGGACTGGAGACACTGAACACTGAAGCTTTCTTT.

This chain joins TRBV7-6 and TRBJ2-7; D call uncertain. Trimming removed 5 bases at V and 3 bases at J, with 11 bases between. The CDR3 covers 13 residues. The V gene's germline CDR1 is SGHVS and CDR2 FNYEAQ. The CDR3 reads CASSPLRRYEQYF. CDR3 DNA sequence: TGTGCCAGCAGCCCCTTAAGGCGCTACGAGCAGTACTTC.

The chain joins TRBV2 to TRBJ1-2; a possible D gene is TRBD1 (6 bases). The germline V gene encodes CDR1 SNHLY and CDR2 FYNNEI. Trimming cost V 4 bases and J 7 bases, with 16 bases left between them. The CDR3 consists of 14 residues. For the CDR3, the DNA is TGTGCCAGCAGTGCGGACAGAGTAGTACGTGGCTACACCTTC. It translates to CASSADRVVRGYTF.

The CDR3, as DNA: TGCAGCGTTGAAGATTTACACGGGGGCTCTGGAAACACCATATATTTT. Translation: CSVEDLHGGSGNTIYF. J is TRBJ1-3 and V is TRBV29-1, with D possibly being TRBD1 (5 bases). Germline V gives CDR1 SQVTM, CDR2 ANQGSEA. The CDR3 consists of 16 residues. V was pared by 0 bases and J by 0 bases, with 12 bases between.

The genes are TRBV12-3 or TRBV12-4 and TRBJ1-5, with TRBD1 as a possible D gene (6 bases). This CDR3 is built from 13 residues. V was trimmed by 6 bases and J by 7 bases, leaving 13 bases between them. Here the CDR3 reads CASRSGHGQPQHF. CDR3 nucleotides: TGTGCCAGCAGATCGGGACATGGACAGCCCCAGCATTTT.